A single sample is the source of the 14 T cell receptor beta chains below, sequenced in a study of T cells in Graves' hyperthyroidism and ophthalmopathy. RNA transcripts gave rise to amplified TCR beta CDR3 regions. First-round RT-PCR with HTBI primers amplified the TCR CDR3 region. From the multiplex PCR reads, TCRdb called clonotypes with MiXCR, one entry per CDR3 protein. In the table there are around 520,000 distinct CDR3 sequences, 14% of which are singletons. Sequenced: blood. These receptors all come from a woman between 35 and 50 years old with Graves' hyperthyroidism.

The sample holds many counts of this clonotype. The chain combines TRBV27 with TRBJ2-7, with D tentatively TRBD1 (5 bases). CDR1 and CDR2 (germline): MNHEY, SMNVEV (reference sequence). The CDR3 consists of 15 residues. Trimming stripped 3 bases from V and 0 bases from J, with 12 bases between. The CDR3 DNA follows: TGTGCCAGCAGTTTGGGGCCAGGGATCTCCTACGAGCAGTACTTC. Amino acids: CASSLGPGISYEQYF.

The table lists this clonotype with many counts. The chain uses TRBV2 and TRBJ1-5; no definite D call. The CDR3 spans 13 residues. CDR1 and CDR2 from the germline V gene are SNHLY and FYNNEI. Trimming pared 6 bases from V and 6 bases from J, leaving 12 bases between. CDR3 in amino acids: CASRSRVGQPQHF. The CDR3 DNA follows: TGTGCCAGCAGGAGCCGAGTTGGTCAGCCCCAGCATTTT.

The V and J genes are TRBV3-1 and TRBJ1-5; 8 nucleotides agree with TRBD1. Germline-derived CDR1 and CDR2 are LGHDT and YNNKEL (reference sequence). This CDR3 comprises 17 residues. V lost 2 bases, J lost 3 bases, and 9 bases stayed unmatched. The CDR3 loop reads CASSQRGTGDPNQPQHF. CDR3 DNA sequence: TGTGCCAGCAGCCAACGCGGGACAGGAGATCCCAATCAGCCCCAGCATTTT.

This clonotype occurred a few times. V and J are TRBV6-1 and TRBJ1-2, with D unresolved. This CDR3 spans 14 amino acids. Germline V gives CDR1 MNHNS, CDR2 SASEGT. Trimming took 8 bases from V and 5 from J, leaving 18 bases between them. CDR3 nucleotide sequence: TGTGCCAGCTTAATAAGTTGGACGGATTATGGCTACACCTTC. Translated: CASLISWTDYGYTF.

This clonotype was counted a few times. The chain employs TRBV6-1 and TRBJ1-2; D call uncertain. The CDR3 is 13 residues long. Germline CDR1 reads MNHNS; CDR2 reads SASEGT. Trimming took off 3 bases at V and 8 bases at J, with 13 bases between the two ends. CDR3 amino acids: CASSEALAQGYTF. In nucleotides, the CDR3 is TGTGCCAGCAGTGAGGCGTTGGCCCAAGGCTACACCTTC.

This clonotype was recorded at least ten times. The chain carries TRBV20-1 and TRBJ1-3; tentatively, D is TRBD1 (6 bases). Deletions cut 4 bases from V and 4 bases from J, with 11 bases between. The length of the CDR3 is 13 residues. Germline V gene data show CDR1 as DFQATT and CDR2 as SNEGSKA (reference sequence). The chain's CDR3 is CSATRGGGNTIYF. Written as DNA, the CDR3 is TGCAGTGCTACTAGGGGGGGAGGAAACACCATATATTTT.

The gene calls are TRBV12-3 or TRBV12-4 and TRBJ1-5; 12 bases agree with TRBD1. The CDR3 contains 15 residues. With V trimmed by 6 bases and J by 2 bases, 2 bases remained unmatched. The CDR3 nucleotides are TGTGCCAGCAGGGGGACAGGGGGCGGCAATCAGCCCCAGCATTTT. Amino acid sequence: CASRGTGGGNQPQHF.

This clonotype was picked up many times. The rearrangement joins TRBV9 to TRBJ2-5; D uncertain. This CDR3 has 15 amino acids. Trimming removed 0 bases at V and 2 bases at J, with 11 bases between. Germline values: CDR1 SGDLS, CDR2 YYNGEE. The DNA of the CDR3 is TGTGCCAGCAGCGTAGCTCCAGCAGAACAAGAGACCCAGTACTTC. This sequence encodes CASSVAPAEQETQYF. Drawing the rest from reference TRBV9 and TRBJ2-5, the complete variable domain is DSGVTQTPKHLITATGQRVTLRCSPRSGDLSVYWYQQSLDQGLQFLIQYYNGEERAKGNILERFSAQQFPDLHSELNLSSLELGDSALYFCASSVAPAEQETQYFGPGTRLLVL.

This clonotype was counted ten times or more. The CDR3 nucleotides read TGCAGTGCCTGGGACTCTCCAAGTTTGGGTGAGCAGTTCTTC. Translation gives CSAWDSPSLGEQFF. The genes are TRBV20-1 and TRBJ2-1; tentatively, D is TRBD2 (6 bases). The ends were cut back, 6 bases at V and 9 bases at J, with 21 bases in the middle. This CDR3 has 14 residues. Per the germline V gene, CDR1 is DFQATT and CDR2 is SNEGSKA (reference sequence).

The table lists this clonotype with many counts. CDR3 nucleotide sequence: TGTGCCAGCAGTTTATCACAGGGTTTAGGGAATTCACCCCTCCACTTT. This gives the protein CASSLSQGLGNSPLHF. The chain joins TRBV27 to TRBJ1-6; D might be TRBD1 (6 bases). V dropped 0 bases and J dropped 7 bases, with 13 bases sitting between them. The CDR3 extends over 16 amino acids. CDR1 and CDR2 from the germline V gene are MNHEY and SMNVEV (reference sequence).

This chain connects TRBV19 to TRBJ2-1, with TRBD2 matching over 8 bases. Germline lookup yields CDR1 LNHDA and CDR2 SQIVND (reference sequence). CDR3 length: 13 residues. V gave up 3 bases and J gave up 6 bases; unmatched junction bases: 1. The CDR3 nucleotides are TGTGCCAGTAGTATCAGCGGGAGCAATGAGCAGTTCTTC. It codes for CASSISGSNEQFF.

This clonotype was recorded many times. The chain joins TRBV12-3 or TRBV12-4 to TRBJ1-2, with D unclear. V lost 6 bases and J lost 4, with 15 bases in between. The CDR3 length is 14 residues. CDR3 sequence (DNA): TGTGCCAGCAGCCCTCTCGGGGTTTCCTATGGCTACACCTTC. Amino acid sequence: CASSPLGVSYGYTF.

CDR3 sequence (DNA): TGTGCCAGTAGTATACAGGGGGCTGGGAATCAGCCCCAGCATTTT. Its protein product is CASSIQGAGNQPQHF. The chain combines TRBV19 with TRBJ1-5, with 8 positions matching TRBD1. Trimming removed 2 bases from V and 4 bases from J; junction bases left unmatched: 4. CDR1 and CDR2 from the germline V gene are LNHDA and SQIVND (reference sequence). The CDR3 covers 15 residues.

This clonotype was counted ten times or more. The J gene is TRBJ2-1, the V gene TRBV11-3, with D possibly TRBD2 on 5 matching bases. Germline CDR1 reads SGHNT; CDR2 reads YENEEA. Trimming removed 1 base at V and 9 bases at J, with 19 bases between. This CDR3 comprises 16 residues. The CDR3: CASSLGVTKRKGEQFF. The CDR3 DNA is TGTGCCAGCAGCTTAGGGGTGACTAAGAGAAAGGGTGAGCAGTTCTTC. Full variable domain (outside the CDR3, taken from reference TRBV11-3 and TRBJ2-1): EAGVVQSPRYKIIEKKQPVAFWCNPISGHNTLYWYLQNLGQGPELLIRYENEEAVDDSQLPKDRFSAERLKGVDSTLKIQPAELGDSAVYLCASSLGVTKRKGEQFFGPGTRLTVL.